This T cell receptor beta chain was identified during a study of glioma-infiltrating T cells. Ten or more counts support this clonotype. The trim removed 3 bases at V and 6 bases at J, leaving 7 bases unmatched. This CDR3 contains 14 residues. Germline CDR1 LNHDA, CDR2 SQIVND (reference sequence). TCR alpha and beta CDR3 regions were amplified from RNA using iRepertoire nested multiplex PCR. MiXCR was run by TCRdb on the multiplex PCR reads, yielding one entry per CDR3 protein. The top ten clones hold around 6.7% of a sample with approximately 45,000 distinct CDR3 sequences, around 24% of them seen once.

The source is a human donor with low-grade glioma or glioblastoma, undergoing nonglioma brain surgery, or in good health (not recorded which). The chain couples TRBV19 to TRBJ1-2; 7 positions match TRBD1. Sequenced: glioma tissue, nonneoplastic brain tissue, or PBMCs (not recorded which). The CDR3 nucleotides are TGTGCCAGTAGTATTGCCCGACAGGGAGATGGCTACACCTTC. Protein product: CASSIARQGDGYTF.